What follows is one TCR beta chain and its context. Its antigen specificity is not known. Base qualities are not recorded, but no much larger clone differs from it by a single base. The CDR3 regions of human TCRbeta chains were subjected to immunosequencing. The paper's data handling went like this. Repertoire TCRs were matched against a reference library of SARS-CoV-2-specific TCRs generated with the MIRA antigen-specificity platform. Breadth meant the fraction of unique TCRs that were SARS-CoV-2-associated, whereas depth meant the fraction of total T cells that were SARS-CoV-2-associated. Using the MIRA data, each spike-specific TCR was mapped to the spike region that the TCR reacts to and placed in a CD4 or CD8 class. Log10-transformed breadth and depth values were compared by one-way ANOVA with Sidak's multiple comparisons tests. TCRdb carries this immuneACCESS record with in-frame sequences only. Its versions omit some clonotypes, under half of them owing to an unresolved V gene in the studies checked, with the rest unexplained. V, J and clone size derive from that table, while D and trimming were established from the DNA sequence. Across this sample there are about 72,000 clones, with roughly 84% seen only once. The ten largest clonotypes hold 24% of the sample.

This entry comes from a study of T cell responses to AZD1222 COVID-19 vaccine (dated by TCRdb to about 2021). With regard to the full study: Because spike-specific TCR depth and breadth did not differ between the two schedules, AZD1222 recipients who got a second dose at roughly 4 weeks were pooled with those who got a second dose at roughly 12 weeks. TCR sequencing was performed for some 250 trial participants, of whom around 210 were given two doses of AZD1222 and around 25 were given two doses of MenACWY control vaccine. Enrollment into the trials was organized by age into subgroups of 18-55, 56-69 and 70-plus years, and those subgroups contained roughly 160, 29 and 62 TCR-sequenced participants, respectively.

The CDR3 spans 18 residues, from the cysteine through the phenylalanine. The only DNA kept is the CDR3, 54 bases in frame from the first base. Compared with germline, V lacks 5 bases and J lacks 4 bases; bases without a gene match: 12. CDR1 and CDR2 were assigned from the germline V gene (reference sequence) as LNHDA and SQIVND. The paper as a whole reports these results and caveats: After two AZD1222 doses, spike-specific TCR breadth and depth were significantly higher than at day 0 and than in MenACWY recipients. Participants were mostly white British, with more females than males. The authors suggested clonal diversity may have been underestimated. Reportedly, almost half of the unique spike-specific TCRs recognized epitopes lying outside the regions that are mutated in the B.1.351 and B.1.1.7 variants. Conclusions about previously exposed vaccinees are limited, since just five to seven AZD1222 recipients were seropositive for SARS-CoV-2 at baseline. Vaccine-associated CD4 TCRs spanned the whole spike protein, with dominant responses in regions 160-218 and 743-854. The 56-69-year group was small, and its depth increase did not reach significance, likely because of low power. Because no samples from the day 14 peak response were available, repertoires could be characterized only after the peak T cell response.

This sample's time point label indicates: baseline before first vaccination. Vaccinee samples were obtained from the UK trials COV001 and COV002, which included a single-blind randomized controlled phase 2/3 trial of AZD1222 (ChAdOx1 nCoV-19) in healthy adults. For TCRbeta chain sequencing, PBMC samples were collected from trial participants at day 0 and at day 28 after the second dose. The specimen comprised peripheral blood, sampled on day 0 of AZD1222 vaccination. The chain was built from TRBV19 and TRBJ2-1; 12 bases in between match TRBD1. The sequence came from an adult in good health. Read as DNA, the sequence is TGTGCCAGTAGTTTAATGGGGACAGGGGGCGTAGGGTACAATGAGCAGTTCTTC. Its coded protein is CASSLMGTGGVGYNEQFF.